This TCR beta chain is from a study of patients and donors after allogeneic stem cell transplantation (dated by TCRdb to 2019 to 2021). With regard to this clonotype: It lacks a known antigen. Per-nucleotide qualities are absent, and no much larger clonotype sits a single base away.

V and J are truncated by 0 bases and 9 bases respectively, leaving an intervening sequence of 15 bases. The CDR3 runs 14 amino acids, cysteine and phenylalanine included. The kept DNA is CDR3 alone, 42 bases in frame from the first base. The germline V gene sets CDR1 to SGDLS and CDR2 to YYNGEE. Receptor libraries were prepared by RT-PCR. The reads were generated on a NextSeq 550. TCRdb took the public reads, trimmed them with fastp at Q25, ran MiXCR for clone calling and kept in-frame beta chains. Identical CDR3 proteins give one entry, which carries the most common genes and DNA. Present in this sample are approximately 200,000 distinct CDR3 sequences, around two fifths of which were seen just once. The ten largest clonotypes hold 11% of the sample.

The rearranged segments are TRBV9 and TRBJ2-5, with the identity of the D gene unclear. The specimen was blood, either unsorted or a sorted T cell fraction (not recorded which). The sequence was obtained from a human donor who was either an allogeneic HSCT recipient or a stem cell or donor lymphocyte infusion donor (not recorded which). It is not recorded whose cells these are; they may come from a transplant donor. The CDR3 loop reads CASSVGNTLQAQYF. The nucleotides are TGTGCCAGCAGCGTAGGGAACACCCTCCAGGCCCAGTACTTC.